The 23 T cell receptor beta chains reported below all come from one sample, sequenced in a study of vaccination and CD4 T cells after COVID-19. Sequenced with the Oncomine TCR Beta short-read assay was DNA taken from cultured CD4+ T cells. TCRdb used MiXCR to reprocess the PCR reads, holding one entry per CDR3 protein. The table lists some 25,000 distinct CDR3 sequences, 62% of them singletons, with around 16% in the top ten. Treatment meaning: approximately 11-day PBMC culture with coronavirus spike peptide pools or control peptides (ViraFEST assay). Their recognized antigens are unknown. Specimen: CD4+ T cells from blood, cultured in vitro, collected after SARS-CoV-2 vaccination. Receptors originate from a human donor who received a COVID-19 vaccine.

The rearrangement links TRBV7-9 to TRBJ1-1; TRBD1 might be the D (5 bases). Deletions cut 5 bases from V and 4 bases from J, with 14 bases between. This CDR3 has 14 residues. The germline V gene encodes CDR1 SEHNR and CDR2 FQNEAQ (reference sequence). The CDR3 nucleotides read TGTGCCAGCAGCCTCATGGGGGAGGGCACTGAAGCTTTCTTT. It translates to CASSLMGEGTEAFF. Full variable domain (missing parts from reference TRBV7-9 and TRBJ1-1): DTGVSQNPRHKITKRGQNVTFRCDPISEHNRLYWYRQTLGQGPEFLTYFQNEAQLEKSRLLSDRFSAERPKGSFSTLEIQRTEQGDSAMYLCASSLMGEGTEAFFGQGTRLTVV.

The chain joins TRBV19 to TRBJ1-2; no firm D call. CDR3 size: 16 residues. CDR1 and CDR2 from the germline V gene are LNHDA and SQIVND (reference sequence). V lost 3 bases to trimming and J lost 0 bases, with 14 bases between them. In DNA, the CDR3 is TGTGCCAGTAGTATCTCGTTAGAAGGAGCTAACTATGGCTACACCTTC. Protein: CASSISLEGANYGYTF. Complete variable domain (other parts from reference TRBV19 and TRBJ1-2): DGGITQSPKYLFRKEGQNVTLSCEQNLNHDAMYWYRQDPGQGLRLIYYSQIVNDFQKGDIAEGYSVSREKKESFPLTVTSAQKNPTAFYLCASSISLEGANYGYTFGSGTRLTVV.

This clonotype was detected a few times. The chain combines TRBV18 with TRBJ1-5; 7 bases are shared with TRBD1. This CDR3 has 15 residues. V trimming: 6 bases; J trimming: 3 bases; junction bases outside the gene matches: 8. The V gene's germline CDR1 is KGHSH and CDR2 LQKENI. CDR3 sequence (DNA): TGTGCCAGCTCGGAGGGACAGCGATTCAATCAGCCCCAGCATTTT. This encodes CASSEGQRFNQPQHF. Looking up the rest from reference TRBV18 and TRBJ1-5 gives the full variable domain: NAGVMQNPRHLVRRRGQEARLRCSPMKGHSHVYWYRQLPEEGLKFMVYLQKENIIDESGMPKERFSAEFPKEGPSILRIQQVVRGDSAAYFCASSEGQRFNQPQHFGDGTRLSIL.

This clonotype was found a few times. The V gene is TRBV6-1, the J gene TRBJ2-1, with 10 positions matching TRBD1. The germline gives CDR1 MNHNS, CDR2 SASEGT. The V gene end was trimmed by 4 bases and the J gene end by 6 bases; junction bases not matched to a gene: 6. This CDR3 has 15 residues. CDR3 amino acids: CASSGRTGGINEQFF. CDR3 sequence (DNA): TGTGCCAGCAGTGGGCGGACAGGGGGTATCAATGAGCAGTTCTTC.

CDR3 residues: CASSNLGKETQYF. The CDR3 DNA is TGTGCCAGCAGCAACCTCGGGAAAGAGACCCAGTACTTC. This chain links TRBV12-3 or TRBV12-4 with TRBJ2-5; D is perhaps TRBD2 (5 bases). Trimming shortened V by 6 bases and J by 3 bases, and 11 bases separated the two germline ends. The CDR3 consists of 13 residues.

As to this clonotype: One end of the junction varies from germline; a read error may be responsible. The chain links TRBV7-9 to TRBJ2-1, with D perhaps assigned TRBD1 or TRBD2 (5 bases each). The CDR3 consists of 16 residues. The germline CDR1 and CDR2 sequences are SEHNR and FQNEAQ (reference sequence). CDR3 DNA: TGCGCCAGCAGCTTGGGGCCGGGGAGCGGATACAATGAGCAGTTCTTC. Protein sequence: CASSLGPGSGYNEQFF.

This chain links TRBV30 with TRBJ2-3, with no clear D. Germline V lookup: CDR1 GTSNPN, CDR2 SVGIG (reference sequence). V gave up 5 bases and J gave up 4 bases, with 7 bases separating them. The CDR3 is 11 amino acids. CDR3 nucleotides: TGTGCCTGGGGGATGGCAGATACGCAGTATTTT. Translated: CAWGMADTQYF.

The chain couples TRBV7-2 to TRBJ2-3; D is ambiguous. Trimming cost V 5 bases and J 4 bases, with 10 bases left between them. The CDR3 consists of 13 residues. Germline CDR1 SGHTA, CDR2 FQGNSA. DNA of the CDR3: TGTGCCAGCAGCCCAGAGCCAGCAGATACGCAGTATTTT. This codes for CASSPEPADTQYF.

The chain joins TRBV6-5 to TRBJ1-1; tentatively, D is TRBD1 (5 bases). CDR3 length equals 16 residues. Germline CDR1 and CDR2: MNHEY and SVGAGI. Trimming took off 0 bases at V and 0 bases at J, with 11 bases between the two ends. The CDR3 sequence: CASSYSGAGMNTEAFF. In DNA, the CDR3 is TGTGCCAGCAGTTACTCTGGGGCAGGGATGAACACTGAAGCTTTCTTT.

This clonotype was recorded only once. The chain links TRBV12-3 or TRBV12-4 to TRBJ2-5, with 10 positions matching TRBD1. Unmatched junction bases numbered 11, after V lost 5 bases and J lost 5 bases. The CDR3 is made up of 16 amino acids. CDR3 in amino acids: CASSPPSTGGGETQYF. In DNA, the CDR3 is TGTGCCAGCAGTCCACCGTCGACAGGGGGCGGCGAGACCCAGTACTTC.

V is TRBV2 and J is TRBJ2-5; 11 bases align to TRBD2. J gave up 5 bases and V 6 bases, and 5 bases lay outside the gene matches. The CDR3 is made up of 14 amino acids. Germline values: CDR1 SNHLY, CDR2 FYNNEI. CDR3 nucleotides: TGTGCCAGCAGCGGAGGGACTAGCGGCGAGACCCAGTACTTC. This translates into CASSGGTSGETQYF.

This chain uses TRBV2 with TRBJ1-6; unclear D gene. The length of the CDR3 is 12 residues. V lost 3 bases, J lost 13 bases, and 10 bases lay in between. Per germline, CDR1 SNHLY and CDR2 FYNNEI. The CDR3 DNA is TGTGCCAGCAGTGACCGCGAATCGCCCCTCCACTTT. Translation: CASSDRESPLHF.

This clonotype is a singleton in its sample. This rearrangement joins TRBV6-4 to TRBJ2-3; 8 bases match TRBD1. Looked up from germline, CDR1 is MRHNA and CDR2 is SNTAGT. This CDR3 contains 15 residues. V was pared by 5 bases and J by 2 bases, with 6 bases of the junction left unmatched. CDR3 in DNA: TGTGCCAGCAGTTACAGGGGGTCCTCCACAGATACGCAGTATTTT. Amino acid sequence: CASSYRGSSTDTQYF.

The V and J genes are TRBV30 and TRBJ1-5; 10 bases are shared with TRBD1. The CDR3 spans 18 residues. V trimming: 2 bases; J trimming: 0 bases; junction bases outside the gene matches: 10. Looked up from germline, CDR1 is GTSNPN and CDR2 is SVGIG (reference sequence). The CDR3 here is CAWSTRTGGTNSNQPQHF. The CDR3 bases are TGTGCCTGGAGTACTAGGACAGGGGGTACAAATAGCAATCAGCCCCAGCATTTT.

This clonotype was recorded once. The chain has TRBV12-3 or TRBV12-4 and TRBJ2-2; no firm D call. The germline V and J ends were trimmed by 5 bases and 5 bases, with 12 bases remaining between them. The CDR3 sequence is 14 residues long. CDR3 nucleotide sequence: TGTGCCAGCAGTGCACTCGGTAAAACCGGGGAGCTGTTTTTT. It translates to CASSALGKTGELFF.

This sequence joins TRBV5-1 and TRBJ2-7, with 10 bases lining up with TRBD2. CDR1 is SGHRS, CDR2 YFSETQ, per germline. V lost 0 bases and J lost 6; bases outside the gene matches: 6. The CDR3 has 15 amino acids. The DNA of the CDR3 is TGCGCCAGCAGCTTGGCATCTAGCGGGGGTCGCGAGCAGTACTTC. Translating it yields CASSLASSGGREQYF.

This clonotype has only a few counts. This chain links TRBV2 with TRBJ2-1, with 7 bases aligning to TRBD1. The germline V gene encodes CDR1 SNHLY and CDR2 FYNNEI. V gave up 8 bases and J gave up 0 bases; unmatched junction bases: 4. CDR3 size: 14 residues. As DNA, the CDR3 is TGTGCCAGCGGACAGGAAAGCTCCTACAATGAGCAGTTCTTC. Residues: CASGQESSYNEQFF.

This rearrangement joins TRBV7-9 to TRBJ1-5; 10 bases align to TRBD1. This CDR3 comprises 16 residues. V trimming: 4 bases; J trimming: 3 bases; junction bases outside the gene matches: 6. Germline CDR1 SEHNR, CDR2 FQNEAQ (reference sequence). The CDR3 nucleotides are TGTGCCAGCAGCTCATCTGACAGGGGGCTCAATCAGCCCCAGCATTTT. Protein: CASSSSDRGLNQPQHF.

This clonotype appeared once. This rearrangement joins TRBV27 to TRBJ2-5; the D gene could be TRBD1 or TRBD2 (5 bases each). CDR1 and CDR2 (germline): MNHEY, SMNVEV (reference sequence). The CDR3 totals 13 residues. The ends were cut back, 8 bases at V and 4 bases at J, with 14 bases in the middle. DNA for the CDR3: TGTGCCAGCGGGGGATACCTCGGAGAGACCCAGTACTTC. Protein sequence: CASGGYLGETQYF.

The chain is built from TRBV24-1 and TRBJ2-3; D is possibly TRBD1 (6 bases). CDR3 length: 16 amino acids. From germline, CDR1 is KGHDR and CDR2 SFDVKD. The ends were cut back, 6 bases at V and 6 bases at J, with 21 bases in the middle. CDR3 amino acids: CATSSTGPTDNDTQYF. In nucleotides, the CDR3 is TGTGCCACCAGTTCCACAGGGCCAACAGACAATGATACGCAGTATTTT.

The gene calls are TRBV24-1 and TRBJ2-2, with unresolved D. Germline-derived CDR1 and CDR2 are KGHDR and SFDVKD. This CDR3 is built from 11 residues. V was shortened by 9 bases and J by 6 bases, with 7 bases between the two germline ends. This CDR3 is CATRGAGELFF. The DNA for the CDR3 is TGTGCCACCCGAGGAGCCGGGGAGCTGTTTTTT.

This chain uses TRBV25-1 with TRBJ1-4, with no clear D. The CDR3 covers 14 residues. CDR1 and CDR2 from the germline V gene are MGHDK and SYGVNS. V was trimmed by 1 base and J by 2 bases, leaving 5 bases between them. The CDR3 sequence: CASSELRTNEKLFF. As DNA, the CDR3 is TGTGCCAGCAGTGAATTAAGGACTAATGAAAAACTGTTTTTT. Based on the CDR3 plus reference TRBV25-1 and TRBJ1-4, the full variable domain is EADIYQTPRYLVIGTGKKITLECSQTMGHDKMYWYQQDPGMELHLIHYSYGVNSTEKGDLSSESTVSRIRTEHFPLTLESARPSHTSQYLCASSELRTNEKLFFGSGTQLSVL.

The rearrangement uses TRBV7-6 and TRBJ2-3, with D perhaps being TRBD1 or TRBD2 (5 bases each). In germline, CDR1 is SGHVS, CDR2 FNYEAQ. V dropped 2 bases and J dropped 2 bases, with 11 bases sitting between them. CDR3 length: 15 amino acids. CDR3 DNA: TGTGCCAGCAGCTTACAGGGACGATACACAGATACGCAGTATTTT. It codes for CASSLQGRYTDTQYF.